The clone carrying this T cell receptor beta chain was observed a single time. Its specificity is unknown. The sample comes from a study of T cells in Graves' hyperthyroidism and ophthalmopathy. No progression to ophthalmopathy during 18 months of follow-up defined stable disease. Newly diagnosed patients aged 18 to 65 had hyperthyroidism of under 2 months' duration. Diagnosis relied on clinical symptoms, serum thyroxine and TRAb, thyroid ultrasound and orbital computed tomography. Study-wide points: From stable hyperthyroidism, ophthalmopathy was set apart by a 13 V-J model.

Amplified TCR beta CDR3 regions came from RNA transcripts. Researchers ran a first-round RT-PCR on the TCR CDR3 using the HTBI primer set. TCRdb reprocessed the multiplex PCR reads with MiXCR, giving one entry per CDR3 protein. Here the sample spans tens of thousands of distinct CDR3 sequences, roughly 50% being singletons. The germline CDR1 and CDR2 sequences are MGHRA and YSYEKL. The length of the CDR3 is 15 residues. V lost 5 bases, J lost 3 bases, and 6 bases stayed unmatched. This clonotype was obtained from a woman aged 50 to 60 with Graves' hyperthyroidism. Input material: peripheral blood or thyroid tissue (not recorded which). This chain connects TRBV4-1 to TRBJ2-7; 11 nucleotides agree with TRBD1. The CDR3, as DNA: TGCGCCAGCAGCAACGGACAGGGGGCGGACTACGAGCAGTACTTC. It translates to CASSNGQGADYEQYF.